This T cell receptor (beta chain) was obtained from a study of CD8+ T cells in alopecia areata. Trimming shortened V by 4 bases and J by 10 bases, and 11 bases separated the two germline ends. This CDR3 is 12 amino acids long. From germline, CDR1 is SNHLY and CDR2 FYNNEI. TCR sequencing used cDNA made by reverse transcription of extracted RNA. Measured with immunoSEQ multiplex PCR; TCRdb has only the in-frame clones, and not every one. The table shows more than 100,000 clones, with roughly 50% occurring only once. Input material: CD4+ T cells sorted from blood. The clonotype was recovered from a human donor in good health. The chain links TRBV2 to TRBJ2-1; D not resolved. CDR3 amino acids: CASSGRRREQFF. CDR3 sequence (DNA): TGTGCCAGCAGTGGGCGAAGAAGGGAGCAGTTCTTC.